This entry lists 14 T cell receptor beta chains sequenced from one sample in a study of blood T cell repertoires in COVID-19. TCRdb keeps only in-frame clones here, not all; method: immunoSEQ multiplex PCR. Among more than 95,000 clones listed, 80% to 90% were seen once. Specimen: peripheral blood. The receptors originated from a man in his 70s who had recovered from COVID-19.

The CDR3 loop reads CASSLVTGPHKVRGYGYTF. As DNA, the CDR3 is TGTGCCAGCAGCTTGGTTACGGGCCCACATAAGGTCAGGGGCTATGGCTACACCTTC. The chain has TRBV5-5 and TRBJ1-2, with D perhaps TRBD1 (6 bases). The CDR3 consists of 19 residues. Germline V gene data show CDR1 as SGHKS and CDR2 as YYEKEE (reference sequence). The V gene lost 0 bases and the J gene lost 4 bases, with 25 bases spanning the gap.

Only a few counts were recorded for this clone. This rearrangement joins TRBV2 to TRBJ1-3, with TRBD1 matching over 7 bases. The germline V gene encodes CDR1 SNHLY and CDR2 FYNNEI. The CDR3 loop spans 14 amino acids. Trimming removed 5 bases from V and 0 bases from J; junction bases left unmatched: 1. The CDR3 here is CASSYRGSGNTIYF. The CDR3 nucleotides read TGTGCCAGCAGTTACAGGGGCTCTGGAAACACCATATATTTT.

The V call is TRBV6-4, the J call TRBJ2-6, with D unclear. The germline V and J ends were trimmed by 2 bases and 0 bases, with 5 bases remaining between them. The germline V gene encodes CDR1 MRHNA and CDR2 SNTAGT. This CDR3 is 15 amino acids long. The DNA of the CDR3 is TGTGCCAGCAGTGACGTTCGCTCTGGGGCCAACGTCCTGACTTTC. Protein: CASSDVRSGANVLTF.

V and J are TRBV9 and TRBJ2-1, with D unresolved. CDR3 length: 15 residues. The V gene lost 0 bases and the J gene lost 3 bases, with 10 bases spanning the gap. Germline V gene data show CDR1 as SGDLS and CDR2 as YYNGEE. CDR3: CASSVDHSSYNEQFF. DNA for the CDR3: TGTGCCAGCAGCGTAGATCACAGTAGCTACAATGAGCAGTTCTTC.

The rearrangement links TRBV7-7 to TRBJ2-1; TRBD2 matches at 13 bases. V was clipped by 5 bases and J by 9 bases; unmatched bases: 7. The V gene's germline CDR1 is SSHAT and CDR2 FNYEAQ (reference sequence). The CDR3 extends over 15 amino acids. The CDR3 region has the DNA TGTGCCAGCAGCAGAGGACTAGCGGGAGAGGGTGAGCAGTTCTTC. Translated, it gives CASSRGLAGEGEQFF.

This chain joins TRBV7-9 and TRBJ2-3, with D uncertain. The V gene lost 1 base and the J gene lost 0 bases, with 11 bases spanning the gap. CDR1 and CDR2 (germline): SEHNR, FQNEAQ (reference sequence). This CDR3 spans 16 amino acids. The CDR3 here is CASSLGGLRSTDTQYF. The CDR3 bases are TGTGCCAGCAGCTTAGGCGGCCTCCGTAGCACAGATACGCAGTATTTT.

The chain employs TRBV2 and TRBJ2-7; D perhaps matches TRBD2 (6 bases). Per germline, CDR1 SNHLY and CDR2 FYNNEI. The CDR3 sequence is 14 residues long. V was pared by 8 bases and J by 4 bases, with 18 bases between. The CDR3 region is CASRTSSVVYEQYF. Here the CDR3 DNA reads TGTGCCAGCCGAACGTCTAGCGTTGTATACGAGCAGTACTTC.

The chain combines TRBV30 with TRBJ1-4; no reliable D call. Trimming removed 5 bases at V and 5 bases at J, with 12 bases between. Germline-derived CDR1 and CDR2 are GTSNPN and SVGIG (reference sequence). This CDR3 region has 13 residues. CDR3 DNA sequence: TGTGCCTGGGCCCTCGAGTGGAATGAAAAACTGTTTTTT. It is translated as CAWALEWNEKLFF.

V gene TRBV6-6 combines with J gene TRBJ2-7; D is possibly TRBD2 (6 bases). Germline V gene data show CDR1 as MNHNY and CDR2 as SVGAGI (reference sequence). V was cut by 7 bases and J by 0 bases, with 13 bases left in between. The CDR3 length is 14 residues. CDR3 residues: CASTSHGSSYEQYF. CDR3 bases: TGTGCCAGCACCTCGCACGGGAGCTCCTACGAGCAGTACTTC.

The genes are TRBV2 and TRBJ1-4; 8 positions match TRBD1. Germline CDR1 and CDR2: SNHLY and FYNNEI. With V trimmed by 6 bases and J by 8 bases, 8 bases remained unmatched. The CDR3 runs 14 residues. CDR3 in DNA: TGTGCCAGCAGCTTTGGACAGGGAGGCGAAAAACTGTTTTTT. Protein: CASSFGQGGEKLFF.

The chain carries TRBV7-2 and TRBJ2-2; 8 nucleotides match TRBD2. Germline V gives CDR1 SGHTA, CDR2 FQGNSA. The CDR3 is made up of 15 amino acids. Trimming at V came to 5 bases and at J to 4 bases, leaving 6 bases not matched to a gene. The CDR3 reads CASSATSGLTGELFF. In DNA form, the CDR3 reads TGTGCCAGCAGCGCCACTAGCGGCCTCACCGGGGAGCTGTTTTTT.

The CDR3 DNA reads as TGCGCCAGCAGCCAAGATCCCGGGACACCCCAGCATTTT. Its translation is CASSQDPGTPQHF. The J gene is TRBJ1-5, the V gene TRBV4-1, with D possibly matching TRBD1 (6 bases). The CDR3 is 13 residues long. Germline V lookup: CDR1 MGHRA, CDR2 YSYEKL. Trimming shortened V by 0 bases and J by 10 bases, and 10 bases separated the two germline ends.

This chain links TRBV10-3 with TRBJ1-1; TRBD1 might be the D (5 bases). The CDR3 length is 13 residues. V was pared by 6 bases and J by 0 bases, with 8 bases between. Germline V gives CDR1 ENHRY, CDR2 SYGVKD. CDR3 sequence reads: CAIRKGMNTEAFF. In DNA, the CDR3 is TGTGCCATCAGGAAGGGGATGAACACTGAAGCTTTCTTT.

This rearrangement joins TRBV12-3 or TRBV12-4 to TRBJ2-1; a weak D match, TRBD1 (5 bases). The CDR3 loop spans 13 amino acids. Trimming stripped 6 bases from V and 10 bases from J, with 16 bases between. The CDR3 coding sequence is TGTGCCAGCAGCCCAACCGGAAGGACAGAGCAGTTCTTC. It encodes CASSPTGRTEQFF.